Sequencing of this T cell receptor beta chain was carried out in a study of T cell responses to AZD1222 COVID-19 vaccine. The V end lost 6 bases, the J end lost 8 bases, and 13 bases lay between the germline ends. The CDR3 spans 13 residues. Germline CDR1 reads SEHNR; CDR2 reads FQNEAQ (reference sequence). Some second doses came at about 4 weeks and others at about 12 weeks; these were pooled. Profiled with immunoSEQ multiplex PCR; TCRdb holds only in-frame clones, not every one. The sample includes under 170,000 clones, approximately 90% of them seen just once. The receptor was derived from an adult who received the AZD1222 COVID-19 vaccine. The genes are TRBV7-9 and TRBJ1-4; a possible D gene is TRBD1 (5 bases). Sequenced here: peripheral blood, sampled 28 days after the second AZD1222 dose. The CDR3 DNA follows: TGTGCCAGCAGTCCAGGGTCTGAGGAAAAACTGTTTTTT. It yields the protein CASSPGSEEKLFF.